Listed below are T cell receptor beta chains from one sample, sequenced in a study of blood T cell repertoires in COVID-19. Method: immunoSEQ multiplex PCR; TCRdb's copy keeps in-frame clones and lacks some. Of approximately 250,000 clones in the sample, around 90% were seen once. The material sequenced was PBMCs or T cells enriched from blood (not recorded which). The receptors stem from a man aged 35 to 55 who had been exposed to COVID-19. CDR3s include the opening cysteine and the closing phenylalanine or tryptophan. The D gene is left open where the match is weak. Size tells how often a clone was seen (once, few, many) or the class of an expanded clone, and some rows leave it out.

size	V	D	J	CDR3	DNA
NA	TRBV4-3	TRBD1	TRBJ2-1	CASSHQGQGAEQFF	TGCGCCAGCAGCCATCAAGGACAGGGGGCCGAGCAGTTCTTC
NA	TRBV27	TRBD2	TRBJ2-1	CASSLRSSAGTSGFNEQFF	TGTGCCAGCAGTTTACGCTCGTCGGCCGGGACTAGCGGATTCAATGAGCAGTTCTTC
NA	TRBV18	NA	TRBJ1-1	CASSVTQGNTEAFF	TGTGCCAGCTCAGTAACACAGGGAAACACTGAAGCTTTCTTT
NA	TRBV4-3	NA	TRBJ2-3	CASSQGGLLTDTQYF	TGCGCCAGCAGCCAAGGGGGACTCCTCACAGATACGCAGTATTTT
NA	TRBV10-3	TRBD1	TRBJ1-1	CAIRDRGRTEAFF	TGTGCCATCAGGGACAGGGGGCGTACTGAAGCTTTCTTT
NA	TRBV7-9	TRBD1	TRBJ1-4	CASSPDQGTGGEKLFF	TGTGCCAGCAGCCCAGACCAAGGGACAGGGGGTGAAAAACTGTTTTTT
NA	TRBV5-1	TRBD1	TRBJ1-1	CASRGQGAYRGTEAFF	TGCGCCAGCAGGGGTCAGGGGGCTTATCGGGGCACTGAAGCTTTCTTT
NA	TRBV7-9	NA	TRBJ1-1	CASSVSHRSPEAFF	TGTGCCAGCAGCGTAAGCCACAGGTCCCCTGAAGCTTTCTTT
NA	TRBV3-1/TRBV3-2	TRBD2	TRBJ2-3	CASSHHGRTGGGTDTQYF	TGTGCCAGCAGCCACCACGGTAGGACGGGAGGGGGCACAGATACGCAGTATTTT
NA	TRBV2	TRBD2	TRBJ2-2	CASSLAGGTGELFF	TGTGCCAGCAGTCTCGCGGGAGGCACCGGGGAGCTGTTTTTT
NA	TRBV7-8	NA	TRBJ1-1	CASSLEGRAGVGWVTEAFF	TGTGCCAGCAGCTTAGAGGGTCGTGCAGGGGTGGGGTGGGTAACTGAAGCTTTCTTT
NA	TRBV7-2	NA	TRBJ1-2	CASSLGPGINYGYTF	TGTGCCAGCAGCTTAGGTCCGGGGATTAACTATGGCTACACCTTC
once	TRBV7-9	TRBD1	TRBJ1-2	CASSVTGGGVYGYTF	TGTGCCAGCAGCGTGACAGGGGGTGGGGTCTATGGCTACACCTTC
NA	TRBV5-1	TRBD2	TRBJ2-1	CASSLGVAGGPLGSYNEQFF	TGCGCCAGCAGCTTGGGGGTAGCGGGAGGGCCTTTGGGTTCCTACAATGAGCAGTTCTTC
NA	TRBV11-3	NA	TRBJ2-5	CASQNSGENQETQYF	TGTGCCAGCCAAAATAGTGGAGAAAACCAAGAGACCCAGTACTTC
NA	TRBV28	NA	TRBJ2-4	CASSSAVAKNIQYF	TGTGCCAGCAGCTCAGCGGTAGCCAAAAACATTCAGTACTTC
NA	TRBV6-2/TRBV6-3	NA	TRBJ2-7	CASSGWEDRAYEQYF	TGTGCCAGCAGTGGCTGGGAGGATAGGGCCTACGAGCAGTACTTC
NA	TRBV10-2	NA	TRBJ2-7	CASSEIPGPSSYEQYF	TGCGCCAGCAGTGAGATACCGGGTCCGAGCTCCTACGAGCAGTACTTC
NA	TRBV28	NA	TRBJ2-6	CASSFVTGANVLTF	TGTGCCAGCAGTTTTGTAACTGGGGCCAACGTCCTGACTTTC
once	TRBV11-2	TRBD1	TRBJ1-5	CASSWSGQTNQPQHF	TGTGCCAGCAGCTGGTCGGGACAGACCAATCAGCCCCAGCATTTT
once	TRBV3-1/TRBV3-2	TRBD2	TRBJ2-1	CASSRAGTSGSSYNEQFF	TGTGCCAGCAGCCGGGCAGGGACTAGCGGGAGTTCCTACAATGAGCAGTTCTTC
NA	TRBV29-1	TRBD1	TRBJ2-2	CSTRTGTNTGELFF	TGCAGCACTCGGACAGGGACGAACACCGGGGAGCTGTTTTTT
NA	TRBV18	TRBD1	TRBJ1-2	CASSPDTGGNYGYTF	TGTGCCAGCTCACCCGATACAGGGGGGAACTATGGCTACACCTTC
NA	TRBV6-5	TRBD2	TRBJ2-1	CATRLAEYNEQFF	TGTGCCACTAGACTAGCGGAATACAATGAGCAGTTCTTC